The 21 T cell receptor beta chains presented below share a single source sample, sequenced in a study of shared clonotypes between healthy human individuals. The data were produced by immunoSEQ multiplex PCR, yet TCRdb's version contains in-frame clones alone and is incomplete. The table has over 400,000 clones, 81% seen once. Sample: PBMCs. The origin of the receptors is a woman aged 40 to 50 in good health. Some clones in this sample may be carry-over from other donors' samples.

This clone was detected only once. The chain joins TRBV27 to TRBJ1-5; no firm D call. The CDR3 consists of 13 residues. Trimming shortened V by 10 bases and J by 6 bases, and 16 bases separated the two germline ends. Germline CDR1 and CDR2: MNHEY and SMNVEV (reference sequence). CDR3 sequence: CATAKEGFQPQHF. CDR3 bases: TGTGCCACCGCCAAGGAGGGATTTCAGCCCCAGCATTTT.

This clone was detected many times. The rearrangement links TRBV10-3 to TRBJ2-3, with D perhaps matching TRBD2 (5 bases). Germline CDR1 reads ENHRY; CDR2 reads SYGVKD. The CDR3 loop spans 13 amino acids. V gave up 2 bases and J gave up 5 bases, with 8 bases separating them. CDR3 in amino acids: CAISELAGDTQYF. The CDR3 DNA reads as TGTGCCATCAGTGAGCTAGCAGGAGATACGCAGTATTTT.

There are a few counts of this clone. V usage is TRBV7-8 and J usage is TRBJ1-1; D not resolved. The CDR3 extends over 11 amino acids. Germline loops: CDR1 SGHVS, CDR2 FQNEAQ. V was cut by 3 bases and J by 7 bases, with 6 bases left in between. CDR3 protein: CASSFGGEAFF. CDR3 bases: TGTGCCAGCAGCTTCGGTGGTGAAGCTTTCTTT. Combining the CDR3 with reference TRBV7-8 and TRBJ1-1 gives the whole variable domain GAGVSQSPRYKVAKRGQDVALRCDPISGHVSLFWYQQALGQGPEFLTYFQNEAQLDKSGLPSDRFFAERPEGSVSTLKIQRTQQEDSAVYLCASSFGGEAFFGQGTRLTVV.

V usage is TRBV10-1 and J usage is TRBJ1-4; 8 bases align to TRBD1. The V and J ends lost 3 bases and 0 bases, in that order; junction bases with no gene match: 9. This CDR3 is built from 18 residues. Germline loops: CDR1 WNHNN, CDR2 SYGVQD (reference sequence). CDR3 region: CASSDRRQGLATNEKLFF. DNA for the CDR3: TGCGCCAGCAGTGACCGTCGACAGGGGCTTGCAACTAATGAAAAACTGTTTTTT.

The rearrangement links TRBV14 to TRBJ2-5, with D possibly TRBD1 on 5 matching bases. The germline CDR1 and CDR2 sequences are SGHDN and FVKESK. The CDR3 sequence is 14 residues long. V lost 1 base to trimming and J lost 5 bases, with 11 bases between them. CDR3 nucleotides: TGTGCCAGCAGCCAAGCCCAGGGCTACGAGACCCAGTACTTC. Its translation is CASSQAQGYETQYF.

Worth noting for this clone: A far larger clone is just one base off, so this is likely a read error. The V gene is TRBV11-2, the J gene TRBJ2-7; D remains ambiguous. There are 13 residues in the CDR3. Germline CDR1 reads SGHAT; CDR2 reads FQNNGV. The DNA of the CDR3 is TGTGCCAGCAGCTTAAATCCGGGCGTCGAGCAGCACTTC. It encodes CASSLNPGVEQHF.

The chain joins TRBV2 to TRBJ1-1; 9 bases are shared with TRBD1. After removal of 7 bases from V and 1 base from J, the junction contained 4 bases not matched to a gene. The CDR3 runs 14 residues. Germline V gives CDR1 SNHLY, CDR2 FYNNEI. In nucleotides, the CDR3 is TGTGCCAGCACTAGACAGGGGGGGAACACTGAAGCTTTCTTT. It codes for CASTRQGGNTEAFF.

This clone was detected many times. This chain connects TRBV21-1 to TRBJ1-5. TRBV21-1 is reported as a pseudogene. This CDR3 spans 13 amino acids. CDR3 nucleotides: TGTGCCAGCAGCAAAAAAGTGGACCAGCCCCAGCATTTT. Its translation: CASSKKVDQPQHF.

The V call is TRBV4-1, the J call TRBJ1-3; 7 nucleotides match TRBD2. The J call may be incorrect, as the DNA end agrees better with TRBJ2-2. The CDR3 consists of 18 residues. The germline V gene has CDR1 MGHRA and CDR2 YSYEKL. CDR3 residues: CASSQVALAGENTGELFF. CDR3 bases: TGCGCCAGCAGCCAAGTGGCCCTCGCGGGGGAAAACACCGGGGAGCTGTTTTTT.

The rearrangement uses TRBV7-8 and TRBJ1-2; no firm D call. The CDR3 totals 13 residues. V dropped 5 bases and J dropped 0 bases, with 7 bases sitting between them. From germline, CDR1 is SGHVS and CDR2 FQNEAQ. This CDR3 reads CASSPGTNYGYTF. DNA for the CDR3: TGTGCCAGCAGCCCTGGAACTAACTATGGCTACACCTTC.

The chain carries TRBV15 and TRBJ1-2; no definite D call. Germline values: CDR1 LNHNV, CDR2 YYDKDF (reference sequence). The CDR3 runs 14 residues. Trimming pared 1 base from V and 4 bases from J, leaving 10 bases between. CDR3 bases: TGTGCCACCAGCAGAGCCGGGCCGTTCTATGGCTACACCTTC. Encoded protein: CATSRAGPFYGYTF.

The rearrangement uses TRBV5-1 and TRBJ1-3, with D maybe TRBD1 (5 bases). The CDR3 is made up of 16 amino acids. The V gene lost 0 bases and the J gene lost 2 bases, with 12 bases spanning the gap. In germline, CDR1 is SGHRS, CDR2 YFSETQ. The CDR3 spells CASSLAEQGTGNTIYF. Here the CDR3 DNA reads TGCGCCAGCAGCTTGGCAGAGCAGGGAACTGGAAACACCATATATTTT.

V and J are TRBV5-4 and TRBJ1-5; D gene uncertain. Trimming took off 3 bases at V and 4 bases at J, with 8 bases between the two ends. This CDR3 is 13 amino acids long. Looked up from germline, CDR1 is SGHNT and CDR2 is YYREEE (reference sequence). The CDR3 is CASSSDVNQPQHF. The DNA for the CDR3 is TGTGCCAGCAGCTCGGACGTAAATCAGCCCCAGCATTTT.

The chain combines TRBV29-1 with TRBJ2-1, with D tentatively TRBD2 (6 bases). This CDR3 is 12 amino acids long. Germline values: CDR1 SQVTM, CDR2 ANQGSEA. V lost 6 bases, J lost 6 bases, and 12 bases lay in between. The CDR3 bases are TGCAGCGTATCGGGACTCCTCAATGAGCAGTTCTTC. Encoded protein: CSVSGLLNEQFF.

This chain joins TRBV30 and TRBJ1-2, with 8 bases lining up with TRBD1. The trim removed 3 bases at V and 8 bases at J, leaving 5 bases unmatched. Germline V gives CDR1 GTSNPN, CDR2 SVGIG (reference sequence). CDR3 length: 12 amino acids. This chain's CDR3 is CAWSATGGGYTF. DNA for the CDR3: TGTGCCTGGAGCGCAACAGGGGGAGGCTACACCTTC.

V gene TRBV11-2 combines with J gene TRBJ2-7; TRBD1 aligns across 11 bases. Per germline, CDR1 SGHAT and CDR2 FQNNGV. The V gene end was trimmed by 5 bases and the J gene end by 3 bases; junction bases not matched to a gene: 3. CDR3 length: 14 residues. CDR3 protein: CASSGTGGYYEQYF. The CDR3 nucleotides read TGTGCCAGCAGCGGGACAGGGGGTTACTACGAGCAGTACTTC.

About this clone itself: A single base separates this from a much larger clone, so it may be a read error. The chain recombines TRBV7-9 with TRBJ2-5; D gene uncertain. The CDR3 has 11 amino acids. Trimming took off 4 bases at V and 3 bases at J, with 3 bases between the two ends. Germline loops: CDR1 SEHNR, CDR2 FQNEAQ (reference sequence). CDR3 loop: CASSSEETQYF. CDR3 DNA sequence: TGTGCCAGCAGCTCCGAAGAGACCCAGTACTTC.

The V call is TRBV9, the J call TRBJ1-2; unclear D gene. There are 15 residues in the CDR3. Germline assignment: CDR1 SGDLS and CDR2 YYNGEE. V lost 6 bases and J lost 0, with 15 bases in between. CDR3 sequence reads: CASTRTGTTNYGYTF. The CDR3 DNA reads TGTGCCAGCACACGGACGGGAACAACTAACTATGGCTACACCTTC.

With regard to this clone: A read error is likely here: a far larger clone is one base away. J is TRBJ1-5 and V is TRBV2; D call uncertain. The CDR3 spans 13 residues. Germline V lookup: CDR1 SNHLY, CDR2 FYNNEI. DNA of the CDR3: TGTGTCAGCAGTTTTGCAGGAGATCAGCCCCAGCATTTT. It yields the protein CVSSFAGDQPQHF.

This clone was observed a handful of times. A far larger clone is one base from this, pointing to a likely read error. This CDR3 is CSVGTGGNTVELFF. CDR3 bases: TGCAGCGTCGGGACAGGGGGGAACACCGTGGAGCTGTTTTTT. The chain is built from TRBV29-1 and TRBJ2-2, with 11 nucleotides matching TRBD1. Germline V gene data show CDR1 as SQVTM and CDR2 as ANQGSEA. There are 14 residues in the CDR3.

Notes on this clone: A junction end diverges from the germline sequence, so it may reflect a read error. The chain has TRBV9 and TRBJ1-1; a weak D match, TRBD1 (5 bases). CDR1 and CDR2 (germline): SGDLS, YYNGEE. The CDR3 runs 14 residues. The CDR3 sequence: CASSQDGANTEAFF. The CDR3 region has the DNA TGCGCCAGCAGCCAAGACGGGGCGAACACTGAAGCTTTCTTT.